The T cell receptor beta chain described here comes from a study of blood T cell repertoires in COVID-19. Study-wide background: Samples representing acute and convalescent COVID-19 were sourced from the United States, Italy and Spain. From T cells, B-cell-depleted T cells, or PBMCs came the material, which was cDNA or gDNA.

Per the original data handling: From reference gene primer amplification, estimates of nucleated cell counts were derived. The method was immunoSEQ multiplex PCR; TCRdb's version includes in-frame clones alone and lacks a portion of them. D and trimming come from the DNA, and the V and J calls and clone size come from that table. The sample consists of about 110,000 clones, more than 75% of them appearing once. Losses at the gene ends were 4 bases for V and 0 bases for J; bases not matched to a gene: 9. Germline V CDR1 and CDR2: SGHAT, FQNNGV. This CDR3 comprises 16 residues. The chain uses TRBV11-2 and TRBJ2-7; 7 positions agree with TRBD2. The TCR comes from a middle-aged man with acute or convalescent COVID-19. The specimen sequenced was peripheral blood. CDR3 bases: TGTGCCAGCAGCTCAGCCGGGACTAAAACCTCCTACGAGCAGTACTTC. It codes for CASSSAGTKTSYEQYF.